These T cell receptor beta chains were read from a single sample in a study of blood T cell repertoires in COVID-19. The repertoire was sequenced with immunoSEQ multiplex PCR; TCRdb's copy has only in-frame clones and lacks some. The table records fewer than 250,000 clones, over 70% of them present only once. Input material: peripheral blood. The receptors stem from a man aged 45-65 years with active or convalescent COVID-19. Both conserved end residues are part of each CDR3. Clone sizes are given selectively: once, few, many, or a class where the clone is expanded.

>TRBJ1-1|TRBV30|few
CAWRAYGNTEAFF
>TRBJ2-7|TRBV11-1|-
CASSLSWESYEQYF
>TRBJ1-5|TRBV6-2/TRBV6-3|-
CASSPSDRAGNQPQHF
>TRBJ1-5|TRBV28|-
CASSLPAGYSNQPQHF
>TRBJ2-5|TRBV19|-
CASSTSGGATETQYF
>TRBJ2-1|TRBV19|-
CASRRGQGYNEQFF
>TRBJ1-2|TRBV9|-
CASSVAAGGDGYTF
>TRBJ2-2|TRBV19|-
CASSIERQLPTGELFF
>TRBJ2-1|TRBV7-8|-
CASRYKGGRADEQFF
>TRBJ2-7|TRBV9|-
CASSVGPSGNYEQYF
>TRBJ2-2|TRBV7-2|-
CASSLEGISGGGRELFF
>TRBJ1-2|TRBV7-2|-
CASSVSGGGYTF
>TRBJ2-7|TRBV5-6|-
CASTRTGLYEQYF
>TRBJ1-6|TRBV9|-
CASSPFFLAGGRNSPLHF
>TRBJ1-1|TRBV2|-
CASGMTGKTTEAFF
>TRBJ2-7|TRBV10-2|-
CASGNRDRSDEQYF
>TRBJ1-1|TRBV28|-
CASSTGFWTEAFF
>TRBJ1-5|TRBV3-1/TRBV3-2|once
CASSLGGSSNQPQHF
>TRBJ2-1|TRBV28|once
CASRSGTSGSNEQFF
>TRBJ2-3|TRBV7-2|-
CASSLAPGGDTQYF
>TRBJ2-1|TRBV3-1/TRBV3-2|-
CASSHGTGVLNEQFF
>TRBJ1-5|TRBV6-2/TRBV6-3|-
CASSYWGRASNQPQHF
>TRBJ1-2|TRBV18|-
CASSPGTGESNYGYTF
>TRBJ2-3|TRBV7-9|few
CASSPWTSGILDTQYF
>TRBJ2-7|TRBV25-1|-
CASNRGLHEQYF
>TRBJ2-7|TRBV19|-
CASRPVGTGGQEQYF
>TRBJ1-2|TRBV12-3/TRBV12-4|-
CASSFENFYGYTF
>TRBJ1-1|TRBV6-5|-
CASSSHVGGTGTEAFF
>TRBJ1-4|TRBV11-3|-
CASSRRNNEKLFF
>TRBJ1-2|TRBV30|-
CAWSVYPSGGNGYTF
>TRBJ2-7|TRBV28|once
CASSFTGGRNEQYF
>TRBJ2-3|TRBV18|-
CASSPLVRQGTDTQYF
>TRBJ1-3|TRBV9|few
CASRGTANSGNTIYF
>TRBJ1-1|TRBV6-5|-
CASRGPNTEAFF
>TRBJ1-2|TRBV3-1/TRBV3-2|-
CASSQDYDGGYTF
>TRBJ1-5|TRBV6-6|-
CASSGSPLGDFRNQPQHF
>TRBJ2-1|TRBV11-3|once
CASSNRDSYSYNEQFF
>TRBJ2-5|TRBV13|few
CASSIKSGGKETQYF
>TRBJ1-5|TRBV2|-
CASSVGGKDQPQHF
>TRBJ2-7|TRBV18|-
CASSPPGLAFDEQYF
>TRBJ2-4|TRBV7-9|-
CASSSPGSGKAEAKNIQYF
>TRBJ2-7|TRBV4-1|once
CASSQDPGYYEQYF
>TRBJ2-6|TRBV11-3|-
CASSSFGAGGSGANVLTF
>TRBJ2-7|TRBV10-1|-
CASSEYPTYEQYF
>TRBJ1-1|TRBV5-4|-
CASSHASQGVHLKAFF
>TRBJ2-2|TRBV28|-
CASSLRLTRNVAGELFF
>TRBJ2-7|TRBV11-2|-
CASSLDQASGRKQYF
>TRBJ1-3|TRBV6-6|few
CASKKDSAGNTIYF
>TRBJ2-3|TRBV15|-
CATSRSPSGSFDTQYF
>TRBJ2-3|TRBV7-9|-
CASSLGGGADTQYF
>TRBJ1-1|TRBV19|-
CASSPQVGGMTEAFF
>TRBJ2-3|TRBV27|-
CASSPGTSGSVADTQYF
>TRBJ2-1|TRBV5-4|-
CASSSGLAGEFF
>TRBJ1-1|TRBV29-1|-
CSAAGGRNTEAFF
>TRBJ1-2|TRBV6-2/TRBV6-3|-
CASSAGQGIGYTF